The 17 T cell receptor beta chains given below trace back to one sample, sequenced in a study of control samples from healthy donors and cancer patients. Produced via immunoSEQ multiplex PCR; TCRdb's table is partial and in-frame only. The sample lists about 140,000 clones, approximately 92% occurring once. The specimen sequenced was blood. The receptors shown here come from a young man in good health.

This clone has a handful of counts. The CDR3 protein is CATATGPNEKLFF. Here the CDR3 DNA reads TGTGCCACCGCGACGGGCCCTAATGAAAAACTGTTTTTT. The chain joins TRBV6-5 to TRBJ1-4; D is undetermined. Germline CDR1 and CDR2: MNHEY and SVGAGI. Trimming left V 10 bases short and J 3 bases short, with 12 bases between. The CDR3 runs to 13 residues.

The V gene is TRBV7-9, the J gene TRBJ2-7, with D uncertain. The V gene's germline CDR1 is SEHNR and CDR2 FQNEAQ (reference sequence). CDR3 length equals 12 residues. Between the trimmed V and J ends, which lost 2 bases and 5 bases, there was a span of 7 bases. CDR3 sequence reads: CASSLTRDEQYF. The CDR3 DNA reads TGTGCCAGCAGCTTAACTCGGGACGAGCAGTACTTC. The variable domain in full, completed from reference TRBV7-9 and TRBJ2-7, reads DTGVSQNPRHKITKRGQNVTFRCDPISEHNRLYWYRQTLGQGPEFLTYFQNEAQLEKSRLLSDRFSAERPKGSFSTLEIQRTEQGDSAMYLCASSLTRDEQYFGPGTRLTVT.

The chain couples TRBV5-6 to TRBJ2-7, with 7 bases matching TRBD1. The CDR3 spans 13 residues. Germline CDR1 reads SGHDT; CDR2 reads YYEEEE. J lost 6 bases, V lost 6 bases, and 9 bases had no gene match. CDR3 DNA sequence: TGTGCCAGCAATATACAGGGGCTAGGCGAGCAGTACTTC. Translating gives CASNIQGLGEQYF.

The chain combines TRBV13 with TRBJ2-7; D possibly corresponds to TRBD1 (5 bases). Trimming cost V 5 bases and J 6 bases, with 11 bases left between them. In germline, CDR1 is PRHDT, CDR2 FYEKMQ (reference sequence). This CDR3 has 12 amino acids. CDR3 bases: TGTGCCAGCAGCGAACAGGCTTCCGAGCAGTACTTC. Residues: CASSEQASEQYF.

The CDR3 protein is CASCDRYFYSEKLFF. DNA of the CDR3: TGTGCCAGCTGCGACAGGTATTTCTATTCGGAAAAACTGTTTTTT. J is TRBJ1-4 and V is TRBV27; possibly TRBD1 for D (6 bases). This CDR3 has 15 residues. The germline gives CDR1 MNHEY, CDR2 SMNVEV (reference sequence). V lost 8 bases, J lost 8 bases, and 21 bases lay in between. The whole variable domain, filled in from reference TRBV27 and TRBJ1-4, reads EAQVTQNPRYLITVTGKKLTVTCSQNMNHEYMSWYRQDPGLGLRQIYYSMNVEVTDKGDVPEGYKVSRKEKRNFPLILESPSPNQTSLYFCASCDRYFYSEKLFFGSGTQLSVL.

The chain combines TRBV6-6 with TRBJ1-2, with D possibly TRBD1 on 5 matching bases. Trimming shortened V by 7 bases and J by 5 bases, and 20 bases separated the two germline ends. This CDR3 region has 15 residues. Looked up from germline, CDR1 is MNHNY and CDR2 is SVGAGI (reference sequence). DNA for the CDR3: TGTGCCAGCATGCAGGGACTGAACTTCGATTATGGCTACACCTTC. Translated, it gives CASMQGLNFDYGYTF.

The chain employs TRBV5-1 and TRBJ1-1, with 9 bases that match TRBD1. The CDR3 is 16 residues long. V was pared by 0 bases and J by 4 bases, with 7 bases of the junction left unmatched. Germline lookup yields CDR1 SGHRS and CDR2 YFSETQ. CDR3 residues: CASSLGSRGQGTEAFF. CDR3 DNA sequence: TGCGCCAGCAGCTTGGGAAGTAGGGGACAGGGCACTGAAGCTTTCTTT.

The rearrangement uses TRBV24-1 and TRBJ2-5, with 11 bases aligning to TRBD2. Germline CDR1 and CDR2: KGHDR and SFDVKD. CDR3 length: 17 amino acids. Germline trimming cut 3 bases from V and 5 bases from J; bases unmatched to any gene: 10. CDR3 region: CATSDDGLAGLLETQYF. The CDR3 DNA follows: TGTGCCACCAGTGATGATGGACTAGCGGGCCTCTTGGAGACCCAGTACTTC.

This clone is a singleton in its sample. This chain connects TRBV30 to TRBJ2-7; D is unclear. Germline values: CDR1 GTSNPN, CDR2 SVGIG (reference sequence). This CDR3 contains 11 residues. V was clipped by 2 bases and J by 4 bases, with 6 bases between them. DNA for the CDR3: TGTGCCTGGAGTATAACATACGAGCAGTACTTC. It is translated as CAWSITYEQYF.

This chain joins TRBV12-3 or TRBV12-4 and TRBJ2-1, with D uncertain. Trimming removed 8 bases at V and 6 bases at J, with 8 bases between. The CDR3 extends over 11 amino acids. CDR3 protein: CASSRSNEQFF. For the CDR3, the DNA is TGTGCCAGCTCCAGGAGCAATGAGCAGTTCTTC.

CDR3 bases: TGTGCCAGCAGCCACCAGACAGGGTACGACACCGGGGAGCTGTTTTTT. This translates into CASSHQTGYDTGELFF. The genes are TRBV3-1 (or the pseudogene TRBV3-2) and TRBJ2-2; 7 bases are a match to TRBD1. This CDR3 has 16 residues. Germline V gives CDR1 LGHDT, CDR2 YNNKEL (reference sequence). Trimming removed 3 bases from V and 3 bases from J; junction bases left unmatched: 7.

This clone was seen only once. The chain has TRBV30 and TRBJ2-7, with D possibly being TRBD1 (5 bases). Per the germline V gene, CDR1 is GTSNPN and CDR2 is SVGIG (reference sequence). The CDR3 covers 13 residues. V was cut by 0 bases and J by 10 bases, with 16 bases left in between. CDR3 coding DNA: TGTGCCTGGAGTGTAAGTGCAGGGAATCCCCAGTACTTC. Amino acid sequence: CAWSVSAGNPQYF.

The rearrangement joins TRBV5-6 to TRBJ1-3; D gene ambiguous. Per germline, CDR1 SGHDT and CDR2 YYEEEE. Deletions cut 1 base from V and 0 bases from J, with 8 bases between. The CDR3 loop spans 15 amino acids. The CDR3, as DNA: TGTGCCAGCAGCTTGCTCGGGAGCTCTGGAAACACCATATATTTT. Its translation is CASSLLGSSGNTIYF.

The sample holds a few counts of this clone. The chain is built from TRBV7-3 and TRBJ2-5, with D unclear. Trimming removed 5 bases at V and 5 bases at J, with 18 bases between. This CDR3 is 15 amino acids long. Looked up from germline, CDR1 is SGHTA and CDR2 is FQGTGA. CDR3 in DNA: TGTGCCAGCAGCCCCCAAGCTTCACCAGGCGAGACCCAGTACTTC. Its translation: CASSPQASPGETQYF.

The V call is TRBV9, the J call TRBJ1-1; unclear D gene. The germline V gene has CDR1 SGDLS and CDR2 YYNGEE. Trimming stripped 4 bases from V and 1 base from J, with 8 bases between. There are 13 residues in the CDR3. CDR3 loop: CASSISTNTEAFF. The DNA of the CDR3 is TGTGCCAGCAGCATATCTACGAACACTGAAGCTTTCTTT.

This chain uses TRBV6-5 with TRBJ1-2; 10 bases align to TRBD1. The CDR3 totals 15 residues. Germline V gene lookup returns CDR1 MNHEY and CDR2 SVGAGI. The J segment lost 0 bases and the V segment lost 5 bases, leaving 3 bases of the junction unmatched. The CDR3 DNA reads TGTGCCAGCAGTCTGGACAGGGGGGCTAACTATGGCTACACCTTC. It specifies CASSLDRGANYGYTF.

J is TRBJ1-5 and V is TRBV23-1; D gene ambiguous. TRBV23-1 is designated an ORF whose function remains uncertain. V shed 7 bases and J shed 2 bases, with 9 bases lying between them. This CDR3 region has 13 residues. CDR3 sequence reads: CASTPKGNQPQHF. The CDR3 coding sequence is TGCGCCAGCACCCCCAAAGGCAATCAGCCCCAGCATTTT.